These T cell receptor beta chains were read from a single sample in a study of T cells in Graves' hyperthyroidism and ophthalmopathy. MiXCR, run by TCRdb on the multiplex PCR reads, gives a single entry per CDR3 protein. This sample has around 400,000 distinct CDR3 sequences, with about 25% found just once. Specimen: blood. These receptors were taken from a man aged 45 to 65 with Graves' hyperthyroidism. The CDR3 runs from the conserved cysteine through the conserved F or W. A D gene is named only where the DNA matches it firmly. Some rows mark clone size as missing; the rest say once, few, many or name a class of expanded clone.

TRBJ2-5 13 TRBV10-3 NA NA CAISGHAGETQYF TGTGCCATCAGTGGGCACGCGGGAGAGACCCAGTACTTC
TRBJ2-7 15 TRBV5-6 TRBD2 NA CASSSGLAGAEEQYF TGTGCCAGCAGCTCAGGACTAGCGGGAGCGGAGGAGCAGTACTTC
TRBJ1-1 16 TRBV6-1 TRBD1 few CASSPLDRGGYTEAFF TGTGCCAGCAGTCCTCTTGACAGGGGGGGATACACTGAAGCTTTCTTT
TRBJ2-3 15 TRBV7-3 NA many CASSLGGAGTDTQYF TGTGCCAGCAGCTTAGGGGGAGCGGGCACAGATACGCAGTATTTT
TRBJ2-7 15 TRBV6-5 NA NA CASSYGYRGSYEQYF TGTGCCAGCAGTTACGGTTACCGAGGTTCCTACGAGCAGTACTTC
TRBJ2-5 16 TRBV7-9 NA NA CASNDSGLQLGETQYF TGTGCCAGCAACGATTCCGGGCTCCAGCTTGGGGAGACCCAGTACTTC
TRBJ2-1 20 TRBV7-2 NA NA CASSFYICSASLAGVNEQFF NA
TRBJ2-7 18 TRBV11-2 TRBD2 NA CASSQEPLAGGITGEQYF TGTGCCAGCAGCCAAGAACCTCTAGCGGGAGGAATAACGGGCGAGCAGTACTTC
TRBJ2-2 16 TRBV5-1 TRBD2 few CASSLRASGGAGELFF TGCGCCAGCAGCTTGAGGGCTAGCGGGGGTGCCGGGGAGCTGTTTTTT
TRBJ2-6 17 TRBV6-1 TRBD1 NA CASKTGGVSSGANVLTF TGTGCCAGCAAGACAGGGGGCGTATCCTCTGGGGCCAACGTCCTGACTTTC
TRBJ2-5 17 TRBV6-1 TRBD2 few CASSEGVLAGGQETQYF TGTGCCAGCAGTGAAGGGGTATTGGCGGGAGGACAAGAGACCCAGTACTTC
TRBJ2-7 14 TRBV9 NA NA CASSVPAEGGEQYF TGTGCCAGCAGCGTACCAGCGGAGGGGGGCGAGCAGTACTTC
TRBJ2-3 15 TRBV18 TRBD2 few CASSPSGGRTDTQYF TGTGCCAGCTCACCCAGCGGGGGGCGGACAGATACGCAGTATTTT
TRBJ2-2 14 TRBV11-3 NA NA CASSVETYTGELFF TGTGCCAGCAGCGTAGAGACATACACCGGGGAGCTGTTTTTT
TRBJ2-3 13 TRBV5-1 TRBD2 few CASSLGTRDTQYF TGCGCCAGCAGCTTGGGGACTAGAGATACGCAGTATTTT
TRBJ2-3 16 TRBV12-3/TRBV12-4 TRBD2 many CASSLGLADYTDTQYF TGTGCCAGCAGTTTGGGACTAGCGGACTACACAGATACGCAGTATTTT
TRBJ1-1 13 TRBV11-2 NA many CASSLMLNTEAFF TGTGCCAGCAGCTTGATGCTGAACACTGAAGCTTTCTTT
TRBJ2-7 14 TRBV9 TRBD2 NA CASSGSGGTYEQYF TGTGCCAGCAGCGGTAGCGGGGGGACCTACGAGCAGTACTTC
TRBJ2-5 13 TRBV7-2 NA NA CASSLFPGETQYF TGTGCCAGCAGCTTATTCCCGGGGGAGACCCAGTACTTC
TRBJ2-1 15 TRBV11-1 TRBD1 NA CASSYTGTVYNEQFF TGTGCCAGCAGCTACACCGGGACAGTTTACAATGAGCAGTTCTTC
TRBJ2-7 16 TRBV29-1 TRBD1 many CSVEDPSADRAYEQYF TGCAGCGTTGAAGATCCTTCCGCAGACAGGGCCTACGAGCAGTACTTC
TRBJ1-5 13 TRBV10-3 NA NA CAISYDRAQPQHF TGTGCCATCAGTTACGATCGCGCTCAGCCCCAGCATTTT
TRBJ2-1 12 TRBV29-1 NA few CSVEGTLSEQFF TGCAGCGTTGAAGGAACTCTATCCGAGCAGTTCTTC
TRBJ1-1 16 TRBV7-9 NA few CASSLGVGGALQEAFF TGTGCCAGCAGCTTAGGGGTGGGGGGGGCACTACAAGAAGCTTTCTTT
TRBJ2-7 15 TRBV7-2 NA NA CASSQGPGLSYEQYF TGTGCCAGCAGCCAAGGCCCGGGTCTCTCCTACGAGCAGTACTTC
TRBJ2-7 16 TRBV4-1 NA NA CASSQDLASRTYEQYF TGCGCCAGCAGCCAAGATTTGGCTAGCCGAACCTACGAGCAGTACTTC
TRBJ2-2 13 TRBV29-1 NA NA CSVGVGPTGELFF TGCAGCGTTGGGGTAGGGCCCACCGGGGAGCTGTTTTTT
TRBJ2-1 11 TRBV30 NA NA CAWSTQSTQFF TGTGCCTGGAGTACGCAAAGCACGCAGTTCTTC